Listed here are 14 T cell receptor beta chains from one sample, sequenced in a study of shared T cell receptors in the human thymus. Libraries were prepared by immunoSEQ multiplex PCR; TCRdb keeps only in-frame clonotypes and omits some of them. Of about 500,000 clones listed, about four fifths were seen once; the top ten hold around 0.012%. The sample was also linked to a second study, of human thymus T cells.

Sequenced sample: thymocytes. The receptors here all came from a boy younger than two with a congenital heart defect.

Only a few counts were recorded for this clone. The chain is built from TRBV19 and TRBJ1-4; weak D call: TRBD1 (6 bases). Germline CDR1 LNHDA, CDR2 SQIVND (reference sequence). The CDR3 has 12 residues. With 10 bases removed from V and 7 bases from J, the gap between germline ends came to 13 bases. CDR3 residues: CATRPRGEKLFF. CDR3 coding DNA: TGTGCCACAAGGCCCAGGGGTGAAAAACTGTTTTTT.

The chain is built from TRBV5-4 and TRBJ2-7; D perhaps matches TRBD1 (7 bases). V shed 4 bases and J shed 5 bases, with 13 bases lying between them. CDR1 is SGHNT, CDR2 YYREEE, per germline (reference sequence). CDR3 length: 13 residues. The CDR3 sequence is CASSGGGRNEQYF. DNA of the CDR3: TGTGCCAGCAGCGGAGGGGGCAGGAACGAGCAGTACTTC.

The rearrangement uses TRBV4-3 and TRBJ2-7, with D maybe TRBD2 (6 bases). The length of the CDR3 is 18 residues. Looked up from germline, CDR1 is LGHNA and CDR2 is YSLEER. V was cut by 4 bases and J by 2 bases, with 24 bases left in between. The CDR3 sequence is CASSPQRRDGSETYEQYF. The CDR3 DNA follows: TGCGCCAGCAGCCCACAACGCAGAGACGGGAGTGAGACCTACGAGCAGTACTTC.

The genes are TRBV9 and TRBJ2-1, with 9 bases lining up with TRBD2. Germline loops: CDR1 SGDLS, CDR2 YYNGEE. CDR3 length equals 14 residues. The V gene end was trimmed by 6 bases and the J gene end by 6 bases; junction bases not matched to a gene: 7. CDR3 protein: CASTPSGTINEQFF. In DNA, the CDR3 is TGTGCCAGCACTCCTAGCGGGACCATCAATGAGCAGTTCTTC.

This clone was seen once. CDR3 DNA sequence: TGTGCCAGCAGTACACAGGACTACGAGCAGTACTTC. Translating it yields CASSTQDYEQYF. This chain uses TRBV6-5 with TRBJ2-7, with D maybe TRBD1 (5 bases). The germline V gene encodes CDR1 MNHEY and CDR2 SVGAGI. The CDR3 is 12 residues long. V lost 5 bases and J lost 3, with 8 bases in between.

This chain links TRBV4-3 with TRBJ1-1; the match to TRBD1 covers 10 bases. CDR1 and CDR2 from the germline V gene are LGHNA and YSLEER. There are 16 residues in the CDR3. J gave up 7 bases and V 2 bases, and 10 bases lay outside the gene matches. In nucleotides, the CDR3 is TGCGCCAGCAGCCAAACCGGTACCGGGACAGGGGTTGAAGCTTTCTTT. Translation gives CASSQTGTGTGVEAFF.

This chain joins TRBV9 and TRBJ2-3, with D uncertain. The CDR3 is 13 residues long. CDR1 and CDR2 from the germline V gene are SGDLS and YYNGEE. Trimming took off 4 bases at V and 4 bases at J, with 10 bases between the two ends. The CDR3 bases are TGTGCCAGCAGCTTGTTAGCCCCAGATACGCAGTATTTT. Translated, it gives CASSLLAPDTQYF.

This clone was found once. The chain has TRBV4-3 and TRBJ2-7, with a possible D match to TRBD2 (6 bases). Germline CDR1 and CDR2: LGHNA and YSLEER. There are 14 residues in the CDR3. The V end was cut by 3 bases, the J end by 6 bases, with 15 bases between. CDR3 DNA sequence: TGCGCCAGCAGCCACAGTGACCGGGACTCCGAGCAGTACTTC. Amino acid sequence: CASSHSDRDSEQYF.

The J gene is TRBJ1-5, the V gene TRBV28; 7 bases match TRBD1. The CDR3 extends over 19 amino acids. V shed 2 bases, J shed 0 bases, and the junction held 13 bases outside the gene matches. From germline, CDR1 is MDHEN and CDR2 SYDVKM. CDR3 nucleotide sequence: TGTGCCAGCAGTTTAGGGGGACAGCCAATGTATCTTAGCAATCAGCCCCAGCATTTT. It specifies CASSLGGQPMYLSNQPQHF.

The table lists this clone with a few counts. The CDR3 is CASSERQGRTGELFF. CDR3 nucleotide sequence: TGTGCCAGCAGTGAGAGACAGGGGAGGACCGGGGAGCTGTTTTTT. This chain connects TRBV6-1 to TRBJ2-2; 8 bases agree with TRBD1. Per the germline V gene, CDR1 is MNHNS and CDR2 is SASEGT. The CDR3 extends over 15 amino acids. The V segment lost 3 bases and the J segment 5 bases; nucleotides outside the gene matches: 5.

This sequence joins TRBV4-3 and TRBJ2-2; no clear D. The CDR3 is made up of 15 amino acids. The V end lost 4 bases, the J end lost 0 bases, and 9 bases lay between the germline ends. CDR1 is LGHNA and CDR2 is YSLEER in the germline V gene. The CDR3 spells CASSPTWTNTGELFF. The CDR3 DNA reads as TGCGCCAGCAGCCCGACATGGACGAACACCGGGGAGCTGTTTTTT.

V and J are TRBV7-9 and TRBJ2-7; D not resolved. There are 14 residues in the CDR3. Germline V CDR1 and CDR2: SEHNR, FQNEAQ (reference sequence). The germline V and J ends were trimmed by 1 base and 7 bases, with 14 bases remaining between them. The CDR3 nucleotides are TGTGCCAGCAGCTTAGGGCGGAGACCAACGGAGCAGTACTTC. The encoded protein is CASSLGRRPTEQYF.

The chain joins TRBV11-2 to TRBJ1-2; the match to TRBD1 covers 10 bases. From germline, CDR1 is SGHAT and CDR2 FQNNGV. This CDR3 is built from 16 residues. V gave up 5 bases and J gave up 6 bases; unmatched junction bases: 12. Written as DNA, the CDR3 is TGTGCCAGCAGCGTGGTTTTTGAGACAGGGGGCAATGGCTACACCTTC. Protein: CASSVVFETGGNGYTF.

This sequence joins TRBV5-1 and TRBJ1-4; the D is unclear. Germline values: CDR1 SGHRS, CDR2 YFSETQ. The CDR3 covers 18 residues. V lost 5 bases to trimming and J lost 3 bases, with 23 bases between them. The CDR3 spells CASRRNDSQSGANEKLFF. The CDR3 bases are TGCGCCAGCAGACGCAACGATTCTCAAAGCGGGGCTAATGAAAAACTGTTTTTT.